Listed below are T cell receptor beta chains from one sample, sequenced in a study of beta chain features in type 1 diabetes. Sequencing was performed with immunoSEQ multiplex PCR; in TCRdb, only in-frame clones are kept and a portion is missing. The sample consists of 300,000 or so clones, approximately 13% of them appearing once. The sequenced material came from naive CD4+ T cells from blood. Receptor source: a woman aged 18-30 years with type 1 diabetes. The CDR3 runs from the conserved cysteine through the conserved F or W. D genes are given only for firm matches. The size of a clone is reported for some rows only, either as once, few or many, or as a class for expanded clones.

CDR3aa | CDR3nt | v_gene | d_gene | j_gene | abundance
CASSAPGGGAGELFF | TGTGCCAGCAGCGCACCAGGGGGCGGAGCCGGGGAGCTGTTTTTT | TRBV9 | TRBD1 | TRBJ2-2 | few
CAIRTTSGYTDTQYF | TGTGCCATCAGAACCACTAGCGGATACACAGATACGCAGTATTTT | TRBV10-3 | TRBD2 | TRBJ2-3 | few
CAAHDRAGQPQHF | TGTGCCGCACACGACAGGGCAGGGCAGCCCCAGCATTTT | TRBV19 | TRBD1 | TRBJ1-5 | .
CSASQAGNTIYF | TGCAGCGCGAGTCAGGCTGGAAACACCATATATTTT | TRBV29-1 | . | TRBJ1-3 | .
CASSPQGLAGPYNEQFF | TGTGCCAGCAGCCCCCAGGGGCTAGCGGGTCCCTACAATGAGCAGTTCTTC | TRBV11-2 | TRBD2 | TRBJ2-1 | few
CASSLIGQGWEEQYF | TGCGCCAGCAGCTTGATAGGACAGGGATGGGAAGAGCAGTACTTC | TRBV5-1 | TRBD1 | TRBJ2-7 | few
CASGTSPRGTSGSKQYF | TGTGCCAGCGGGACATCCCCACGGGGGACTAGCGGGAGTAAGCAGTACTTC | TRBV19 | TRBD2 | TRBJ2-7 | few
CASSRGTGNYGYTF | TGCGCCAGCAGCCGAGGGACAGGGAACTATGGCTACACCTTC | TRBV4-3 | TRBD1 | TRBJ1-2 | few
CASRQASTGELFF | TGTGCCAGCCGGCAGGCGAGCACCGGGGAGCTGTTTTTT | TRBV6-5 | . | TRBJ2-2 | .
CASSLSTGGMNTEAFF | TGCGCCAGCAGCTTAAGTACCGGAGGCATGAACACTGAAGCTTTCTTT | TRBV5-1 | . | TRBJ1-1 | few
CASSYNSGTDYYNEQFF | TGTGCCAGCAGCTACAATTCCGGGACAGACTATTACAATGAGCAGTTCTTC | TRBV5-4 | TRBD1 | TRBJ2-1 | few
CASSPRGGNYGYTF | TGTGCCAGCAGCCCACGGGGGGGGAACTATGGCTACACCTTC | TRBV27 | . | TRBJ1-2 | .
CASSTGLAGGVAETQYF | TGTGCCAGCAGCACCGGACTAGCGGGAGGCGTAGCCGAGACCCAGTACTTC | TRBV5-4 | TRBD2 | TRBJ2-5 | few
CSVSNTGGSGYTF | TGCAGCGTCTCAAACACAGGGGGGTCAGGCTACACCTTC | TRBV29-1 | TRBD1 | TRBJ1-2 | .
CSIEPGIYGYTF | TGCAGCATTGAACCCGGGATCTATGGCTACACCTTC | TRBV29-1 | . | TRBJ1-2 | few
CASSLASVETQYF | TGTGCCAGCAGCTTGGCTAGCGTAGAGACCCAGTACTTC | TRBV5-4 | . | TRBJ2-5 | few
CASSSPGLKPLEFF | TGTGCCAGCTCTTCCCCGGGACTGAAGCCGTTGGAGTTCTTC | TRBV7-2 | . | TRBJ2-1 | .
CASSLDVAGEEETQYF | TGCGCCAGCAGCTTGGATGTAGCGGGAGAAGAAGAGACCCAGTACTTC | TRBV5-1 | TRBD2 | TRBJ2-5 | few
CASSPERDSLSYNEQFF | TGTGCCAGCTCACCAGAGCGGGATAGTCTTTCCTACAATGAGCAGTTCTTC | TRBV18 | TRBD2 | TRBJ2-1 | few
CATSRDRDRTDYGYTF | TGTGCCACCAGCAGAGATCGGGACAGAACCGACTATGGCTACACCTTC | TRBV15 | TRBD1 | TRBJ1-2 | .
CASSPPGTPFNEQFF | TGTGCCAGCTCACCACCGGGGACTCCGTTCAATGAGCAGTTCTTC | TRBV18 | . | TRBJ2-1 | .
CATLSGSVTDTQYF | TGCGCCACCCTTAGCGGGAGTGTCACAGATACGCAGTATTTT | TRBV10-2 | TRBD2 | TRBJ2-3 | .